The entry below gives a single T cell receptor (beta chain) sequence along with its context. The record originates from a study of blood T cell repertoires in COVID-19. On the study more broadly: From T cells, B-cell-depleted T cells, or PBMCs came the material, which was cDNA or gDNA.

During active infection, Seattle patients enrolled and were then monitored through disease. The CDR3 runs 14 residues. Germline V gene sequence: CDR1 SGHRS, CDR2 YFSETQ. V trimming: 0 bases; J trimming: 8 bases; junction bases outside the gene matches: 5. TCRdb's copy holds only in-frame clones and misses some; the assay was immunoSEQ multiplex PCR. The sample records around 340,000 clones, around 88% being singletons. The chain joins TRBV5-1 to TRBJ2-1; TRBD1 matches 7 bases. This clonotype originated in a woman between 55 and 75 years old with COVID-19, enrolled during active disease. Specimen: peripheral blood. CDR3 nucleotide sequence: TGCGCCAGCAGCTTGGGAGGACAGGTCTATGAGCAGTTCTTC. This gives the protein CASSLGGQVYEQFF.